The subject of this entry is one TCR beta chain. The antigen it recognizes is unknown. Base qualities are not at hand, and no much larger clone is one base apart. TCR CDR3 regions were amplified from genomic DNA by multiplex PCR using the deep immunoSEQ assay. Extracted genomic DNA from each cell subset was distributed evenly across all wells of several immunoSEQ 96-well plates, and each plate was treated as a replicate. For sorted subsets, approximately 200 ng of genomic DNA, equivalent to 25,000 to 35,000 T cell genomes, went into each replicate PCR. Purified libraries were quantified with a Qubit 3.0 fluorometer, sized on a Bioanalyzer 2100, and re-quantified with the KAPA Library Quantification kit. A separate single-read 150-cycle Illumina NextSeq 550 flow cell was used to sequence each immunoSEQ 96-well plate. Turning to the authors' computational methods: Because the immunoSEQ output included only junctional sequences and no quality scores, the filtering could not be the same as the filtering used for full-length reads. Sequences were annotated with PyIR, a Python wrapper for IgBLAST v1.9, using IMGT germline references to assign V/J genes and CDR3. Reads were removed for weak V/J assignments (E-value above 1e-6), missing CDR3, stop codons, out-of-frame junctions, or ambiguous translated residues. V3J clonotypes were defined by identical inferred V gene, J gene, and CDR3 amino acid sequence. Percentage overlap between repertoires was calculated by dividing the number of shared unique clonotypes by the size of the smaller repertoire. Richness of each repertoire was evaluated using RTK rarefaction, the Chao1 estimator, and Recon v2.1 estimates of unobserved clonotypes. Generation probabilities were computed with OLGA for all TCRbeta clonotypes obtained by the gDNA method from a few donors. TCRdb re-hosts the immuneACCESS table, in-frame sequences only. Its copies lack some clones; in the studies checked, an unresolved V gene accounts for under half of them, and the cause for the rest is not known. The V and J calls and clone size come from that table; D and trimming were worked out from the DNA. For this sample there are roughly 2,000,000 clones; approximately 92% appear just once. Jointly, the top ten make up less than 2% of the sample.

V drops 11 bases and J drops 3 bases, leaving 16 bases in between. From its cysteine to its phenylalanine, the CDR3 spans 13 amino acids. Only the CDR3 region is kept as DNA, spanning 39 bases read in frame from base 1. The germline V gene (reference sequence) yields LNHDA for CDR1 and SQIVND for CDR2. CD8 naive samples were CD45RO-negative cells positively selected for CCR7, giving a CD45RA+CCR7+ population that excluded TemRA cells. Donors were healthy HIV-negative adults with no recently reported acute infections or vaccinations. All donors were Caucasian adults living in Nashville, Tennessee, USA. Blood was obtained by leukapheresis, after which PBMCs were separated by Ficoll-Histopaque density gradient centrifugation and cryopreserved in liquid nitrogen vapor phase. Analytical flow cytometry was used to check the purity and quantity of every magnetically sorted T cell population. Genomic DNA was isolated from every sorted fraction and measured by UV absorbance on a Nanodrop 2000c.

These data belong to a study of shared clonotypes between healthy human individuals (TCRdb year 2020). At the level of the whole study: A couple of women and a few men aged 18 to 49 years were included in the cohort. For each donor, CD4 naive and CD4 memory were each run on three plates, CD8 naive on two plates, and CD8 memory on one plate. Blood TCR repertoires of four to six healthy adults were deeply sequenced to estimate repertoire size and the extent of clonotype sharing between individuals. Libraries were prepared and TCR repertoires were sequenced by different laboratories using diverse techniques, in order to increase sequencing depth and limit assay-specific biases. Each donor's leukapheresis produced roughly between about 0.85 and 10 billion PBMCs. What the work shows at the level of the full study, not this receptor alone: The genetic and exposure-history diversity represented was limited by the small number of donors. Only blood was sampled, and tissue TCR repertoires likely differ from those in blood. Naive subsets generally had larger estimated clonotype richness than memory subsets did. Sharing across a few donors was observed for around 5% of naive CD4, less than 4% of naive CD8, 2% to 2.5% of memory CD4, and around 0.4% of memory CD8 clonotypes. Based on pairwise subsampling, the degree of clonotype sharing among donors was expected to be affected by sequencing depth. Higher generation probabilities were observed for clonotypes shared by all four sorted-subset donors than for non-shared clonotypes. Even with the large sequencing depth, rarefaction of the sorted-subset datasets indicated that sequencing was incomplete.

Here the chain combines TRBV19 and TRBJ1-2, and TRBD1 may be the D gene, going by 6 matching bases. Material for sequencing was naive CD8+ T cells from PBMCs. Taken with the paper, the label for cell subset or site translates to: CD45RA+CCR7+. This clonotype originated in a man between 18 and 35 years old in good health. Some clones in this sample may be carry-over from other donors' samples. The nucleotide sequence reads TGTGCCGCGACAGGCGGACCTTACTATGGCTACACCTTC. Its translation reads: CAATGGPYYGYTF.